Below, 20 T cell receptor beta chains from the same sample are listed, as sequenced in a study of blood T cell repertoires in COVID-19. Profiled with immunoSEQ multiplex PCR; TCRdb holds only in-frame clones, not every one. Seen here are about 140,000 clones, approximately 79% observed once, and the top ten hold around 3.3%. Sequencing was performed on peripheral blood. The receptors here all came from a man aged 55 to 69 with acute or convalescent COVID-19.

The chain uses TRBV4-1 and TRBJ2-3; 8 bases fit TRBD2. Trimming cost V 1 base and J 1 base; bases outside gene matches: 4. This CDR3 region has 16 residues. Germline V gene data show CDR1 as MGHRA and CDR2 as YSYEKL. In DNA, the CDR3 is TGCGCCAGCAGCCAAGTCCAACTAGCGGGCACAGATACGCAGTATTTT. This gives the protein CASSQVQLAGTDTQYF.

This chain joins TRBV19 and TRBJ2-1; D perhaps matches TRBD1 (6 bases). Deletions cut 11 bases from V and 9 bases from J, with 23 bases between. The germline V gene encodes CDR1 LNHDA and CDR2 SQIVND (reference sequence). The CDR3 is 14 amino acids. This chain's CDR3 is CAGPRSSRGSEQFF. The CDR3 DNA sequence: TGTGCCGGGCCCCGTAGTAGCAGGGGATCTGAGCAGTTCTTC.

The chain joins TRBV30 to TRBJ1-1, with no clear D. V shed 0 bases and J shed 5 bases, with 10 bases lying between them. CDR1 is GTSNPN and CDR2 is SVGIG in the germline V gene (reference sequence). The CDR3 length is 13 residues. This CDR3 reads CAWSVSGRTEAFF. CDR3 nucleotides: TGTGCCTGGAGTGTAAGTGGGAGGACTGAAGCTTTCTTT.

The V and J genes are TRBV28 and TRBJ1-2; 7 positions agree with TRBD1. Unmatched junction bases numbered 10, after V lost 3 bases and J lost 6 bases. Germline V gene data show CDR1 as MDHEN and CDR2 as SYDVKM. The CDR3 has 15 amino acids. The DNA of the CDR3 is TGTGCCAGCAGTTTCTCATCGGACAGGTGGAATGGCTACACCTTC. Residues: CASSFSSDRWNGYTF.

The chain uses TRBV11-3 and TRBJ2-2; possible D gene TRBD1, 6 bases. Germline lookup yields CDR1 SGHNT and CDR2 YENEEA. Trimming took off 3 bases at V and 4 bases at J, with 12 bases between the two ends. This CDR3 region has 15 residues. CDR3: CASSFQQGGTGELFF. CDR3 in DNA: TGTGCCAGCAGCTTTCAACAGGGTGGCACCGGGGAGCTGTTTTTT.

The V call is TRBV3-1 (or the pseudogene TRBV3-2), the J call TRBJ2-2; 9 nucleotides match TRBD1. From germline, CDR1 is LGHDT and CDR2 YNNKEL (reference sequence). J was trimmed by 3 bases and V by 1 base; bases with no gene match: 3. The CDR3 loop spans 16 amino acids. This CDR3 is CASSQVGTGYTGELFF. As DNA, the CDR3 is TGTGCCAGCAGCCAAGTCGGGACAGGGTACACCGGGGAGCTGTTTTTT.

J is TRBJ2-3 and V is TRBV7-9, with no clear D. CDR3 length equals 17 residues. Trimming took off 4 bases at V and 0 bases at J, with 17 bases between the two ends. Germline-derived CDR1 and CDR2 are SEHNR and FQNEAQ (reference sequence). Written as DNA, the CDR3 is TGTGCCAGCAGCTCACACCTCCCTAGACTTAGCACAGATACGCAGTATTTT. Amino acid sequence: CASSSHLPRLSTDTQYF.

CDR3 coding DNA: TGTGCCAGCAGTTCGACAGGGCCCCTGGAGCAGTTCTTC. This sequence encodes CASSSTGPLEQFF. The chain links TRBV27 to TRBJ2-1, with 7 bases that match TRBD1. There are 13 residues in the CDR3. Germline V gene data show CDR1 as MNHEY and CDR2 as SMNVEV (reference sequence). J was trimmed by 10 bases and V by 4 bases; bases with no gene match: 7.

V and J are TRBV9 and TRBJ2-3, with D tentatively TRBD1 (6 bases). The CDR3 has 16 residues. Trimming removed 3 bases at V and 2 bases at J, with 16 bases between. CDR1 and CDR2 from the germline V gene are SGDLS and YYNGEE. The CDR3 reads CASSGRLGQNTDTQYF. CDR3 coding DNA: TGTGCCAGCAGCGGGAGGCTTGGACAGAACACAGATACGCAGTATTTT.

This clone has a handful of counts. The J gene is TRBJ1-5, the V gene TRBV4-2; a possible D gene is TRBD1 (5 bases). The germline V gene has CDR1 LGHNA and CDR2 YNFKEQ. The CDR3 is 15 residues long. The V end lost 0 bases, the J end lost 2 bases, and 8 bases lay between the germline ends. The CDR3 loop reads CASSQERGGNQPQHF. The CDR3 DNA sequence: TGTGCCAGCAGCCAAGAAAGGGGTGGCAATCAGCCCCAGCATTTT.

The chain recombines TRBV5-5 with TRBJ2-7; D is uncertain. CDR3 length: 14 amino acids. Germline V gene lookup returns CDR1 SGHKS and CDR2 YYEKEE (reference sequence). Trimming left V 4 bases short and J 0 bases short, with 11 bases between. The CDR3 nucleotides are TGTGCCAGCAGCCGCGAACCAAGCTCCTACGAGCAGTACTTC. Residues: CASSREPSSYEQYF.

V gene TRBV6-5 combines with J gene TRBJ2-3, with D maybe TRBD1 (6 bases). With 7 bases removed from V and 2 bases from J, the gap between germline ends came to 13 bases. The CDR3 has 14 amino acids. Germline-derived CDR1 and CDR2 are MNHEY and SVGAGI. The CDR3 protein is CASTTGIPTDTQYF. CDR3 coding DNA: TGTGCCAGCACTACAGGGATCCCCACAGATACGCAGTATTTT.

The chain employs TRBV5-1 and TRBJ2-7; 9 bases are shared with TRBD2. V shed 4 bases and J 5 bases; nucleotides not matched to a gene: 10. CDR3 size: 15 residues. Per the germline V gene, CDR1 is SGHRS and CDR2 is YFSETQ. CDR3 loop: CASSGRASGNHEQYF. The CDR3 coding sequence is TGCGCCAGCAGCGGGAGGGCTAGCGGGAACCACGAGCAGTACTTC.

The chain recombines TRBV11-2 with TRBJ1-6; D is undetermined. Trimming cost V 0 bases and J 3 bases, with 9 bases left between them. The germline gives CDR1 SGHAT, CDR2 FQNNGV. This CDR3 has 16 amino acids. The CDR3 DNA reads TGTGCCAGCAGCTTAGATTTAAGCCTCTATAATTCACCCCTCCACTTT. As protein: CASSLDLSLYNSPLHF.

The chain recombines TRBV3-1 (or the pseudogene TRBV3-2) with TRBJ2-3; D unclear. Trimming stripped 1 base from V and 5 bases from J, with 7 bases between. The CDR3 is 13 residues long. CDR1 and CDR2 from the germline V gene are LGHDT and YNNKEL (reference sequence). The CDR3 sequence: CASSQVVKDTQYF. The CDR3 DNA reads TGTGCCAGCAGCCAAGTAGTCAAAGATACGCAGTATTTT.

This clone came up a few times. This CDR3 reads CAWTTGMGSYEQYF. In DNA, the CDR3 is TGTGCCTGGACGACCGGGATGGGGTCCTACGAGCAGTACTTC. This chain connects TRBV30 to TRBJ2-7, with a tentative D call TRBD2 (5 bases). The CDR3 spans 14 residues. Germline CDR1 GTSNPN, CDR2 SVGIG (reference sequence). Trimming removed 4 bases from V and 1 base from J, with 14 bases in between.

For the CDR3, the DNA is TGTGCCTGGAGTCGGGGGACGGGGGCTTTCTTT. This codes for CAWSRGTGAFF. The chain is built from TRBV30 and TRBJ1-1; possibly TRBD1 for D (5 bases). The V gene's germline CDR1 is GTSNPN and CDR2 SVGIG (reference sequence). V dropped 2 bases and J dropped 11 bases, with 12 bases sitting between them. This CDR3 has 11 amino acids.

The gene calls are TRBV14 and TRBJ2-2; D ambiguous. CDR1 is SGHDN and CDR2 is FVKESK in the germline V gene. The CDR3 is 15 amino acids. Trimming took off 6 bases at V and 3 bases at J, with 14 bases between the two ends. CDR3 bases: TGTGCCAGCAGTCCGAGTGGTGCCCACACCGGGGAGCTGTTTTTT. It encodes CASSPSGAHTGELFF. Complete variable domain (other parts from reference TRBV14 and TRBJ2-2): EAGVTQFPSHSVIEKGQTVTLRCDPISGHDNLYWYRRVMGKEIKFLLHFVKESKQDESGMPNNRFLAERTGGTYSTLKVQPAELEDSGVYFCASSPSGAHTGELFFGEGSRLTVL.

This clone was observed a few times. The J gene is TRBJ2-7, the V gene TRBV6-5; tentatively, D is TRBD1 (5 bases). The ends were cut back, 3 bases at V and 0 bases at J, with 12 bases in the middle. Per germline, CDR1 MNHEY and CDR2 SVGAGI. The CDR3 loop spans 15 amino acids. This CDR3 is CASSYTGGSSYEQYF. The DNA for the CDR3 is TGTGCCAGCAGTTATACAGGTGGCAGCTCCTACGAGCAGTACTTC.

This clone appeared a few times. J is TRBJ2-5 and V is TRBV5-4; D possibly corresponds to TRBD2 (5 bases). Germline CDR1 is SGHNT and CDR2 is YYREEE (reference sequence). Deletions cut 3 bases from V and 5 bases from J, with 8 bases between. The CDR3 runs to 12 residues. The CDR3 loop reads CASSSQRETQYF. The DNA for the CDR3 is TGTGCCAGCAGCTCACAGCGGGAGACCCAGTACTTC.